Each of the 7 T cell receptor beta chains below was sequenced from the same sample in a study of blood T cell repertoires in COVID-19. Generated by immunoSEQ multiplex PCR, the TCRdb table keeps only in-frame clones and is missing some. The repertoire holds 150,000 to 200,000 clones, around 82% seen once, with 9.5% to 11% in the top ten. The sequenced sample was peripheral blood. The receptors shown here come from a man between 60 and 75 years old with active or convalescent COVID-19.

This chain joins TRBV7-9 and TRBJ2-2; 13 nucleotides match TRBD2. Germline V gene data show CDR1 as SEHNR and CDR2 as FQNEAQ (reference sequence). This CDR3 has 18 residues. The trim removed 1 base at V and 5 bases at J, leaving 7 bases unmatched. The CDR3 coding sequence is TGTGCCAGCAGCTTAGTGGGACTAGCGGGATCGCTGACCGGGGAGCTGTTTTTT. Translated: CASSLVGLAGSLTGELFF.

The rearrangement joins TRBV7-9 to TRBJ2-1; no clear D gene. The V gene's germline CDR1 is SEHNR and CDR2 FQNEAQ (reference sequence). The CDR3 contains 13 residues. V lost 2 bases and J 5 bases, leaving 7 bases between the germline ends. The CDR3 is CASSLLANNEQFF. CDR3 nucleotides: TGTGCCAGCAGCTTACTCGCGAACAATGAGCAGTTCTTC. Full variable domain (remainder filled in from reference TRBV7-9 and TRBJ2-1): DTGVSQNPRHKITKRGQNVTFRCDPISEHNRLYWYRQTLGQGPEFLTYFQNEAQLEKSRLLSDRFSAERPKGSFSTLEIQRTEQGDSAMYLCASSLLANNEQFFGPGTRLTVL.

This chain connects TRBV19 to TRBJ2-2; D is unresolved. The V gene lost 3 bases and the J gene lost 4 bases, with 9 bases spanning the gap. Per the germline V gene, CDR1 is LNHDA and CDR2 is SQIVND (reference sequence). This CDR3 region has 14 residues. The CDR3 loop reads CASSIHRSTGELFF. As DNA, the CDR3 is TGTGCCAGTAGTATCCACAGAAGCACCGGGGAGCTGTTTTTT.

V is TRBV15 and J is TRBJ1-3, with 7 bases aligning to TRBD1. This CDR3 is built from 16 residues. Germline V gives CDR1 LNHNV, CDR2 YYDKDF (reference sequence). The V and J ends lost 4 bases and 4 bases, in that order; junction bases with no gene match: 10. CDR3 in amino acids: CATSNSGQLTGNTIYF. In nucleotides, the CDR3 is TGTGCCACCAGCAACTCGGGACAGCTAACCGGAAACACCATATATTTT.

V and J are TRBV9 and TRBJ2-7; D possibly corresponds to TRBD1 (6 bases). V dropped 0 bases and J dropped 6 bases, with 34 bases sitting between them. There are 21 residues in the CDR3. Germline V gene lookup returns CDR1 SGDLS and CDR2 YYNGEE. CDR3 residues: CASSVARGLDLHSCLILEQYF. The CDR3 DNA sequence: TGTGCCAGCAGCGTAGCTAGGGGGTTAGATCTACACTCTTGTTTGATCCTCGAGCAGTACTTC. Supplemented by reference TRBV9 and TRBJ2-7, the full variable domain reads DSGVTQTPKHLITATGQRVTLRCSPRSGDLSVYWYQQSLDQGLQFLIQYYNGEERAKGNILERFSAQQFPDLHSELNLSSLELGDSALYFCASSVARGLDLHSCLILEQYFGPGTRLTVT.

V is TRBV25-1 and J is TRBJ1-6, with TRBD1 identical over 12 bases. V shed 5 bases and J 6 bases; nucleotides not matched to a gene: 5. The CDR3 has 16 residues. The germline CDR1 and CDR2 sequences are MGHDK and SYGVNS. CDR3 sequence (DNA): TGTGCCAGCAGTTCGGGACAGGGGGCTCCTAATTCACCCCTCCACTTT. It yields the protein CASSSGQGAPNSPLHF. Combining the CDR3 with reference TRBV25-1 and TRBJ1-6 gives the whole variable domain EADIYQTPRYLVIGTGKKITLECSQTMGHDKMYWYQQDPGMELHLIHYSYGVNSTEKGDLSSESTVSRIRTEHFPLTLESARPSHTSQYLCASSSGQGAPNSPLHFGNGTRLTVT.

The chain carries TRBV7-9 and TRBJ2-3; 7 nucleotides agree with TRBD1. Trimming took 9 bases from V and 0 from J; bases not matched to a gene: 9. Per the germline V gene, CDR1 is SEHNR and CDR2 is FQNEAQ (reference sequence). CDR3 length: 15 amino acids. CDR3 residues: CASGPGGPSTDTQYF. DNA of the CDR3: TGTGCCAGTGGGCCAGGGGGTCCTAGCACAGATACGCAGTATTTT.